A selection of T cell receptor beta chains follows, all from one sample in a study of T cell repertoires in cytomegalovirus infection. A single record per CDR3 protein comes from TCRdb applying MiXCR to the reads. The sample carries 250,000 to 300,000 distinct CDR3 sequences, about 15% recorded once. Sequencing was done on a sample of CD8+ T cells from PBMCs. Every receptor here comes from a human donor in good health (CMV status not recorded). Some clones in this sample may be carry-over from other donors' samples. CDR3s include the opening cysteine and the closing phenylalanine or tryptophan. D genes are given only for firm matches. A clone size is listed for some rows: how often the clone was seen (once, few, many), or a class if it is expanded.

D	V	J	size	DNA	CDR3
.	TRBV2	TRBJ1-1	few	TGTGCCAGCAAGACCACTGAAGCTTTCTTT	CASKTTEAFF
.	TRBV7-8	TRBJ1-1	many	TGTGCCAGCAGCTTAGTGATCTCCAGGGGATATTCGAACACTGAAGCTTTCTTT	CASSLVISRGYSNTEAFF
.	TRBV6-2/TRBV6-3	TRBJ2-1	few	TGTGCCAGCAGTTACAATCCGGGGCCATCCTACAATGAGCAGTTCTTC	CASSYNPGPSYNEQFF
.	TRBV7-2	TRBJ1-6	many	TGTGCCAGCAGCTTAATACTAGGGGCGGATTCACCCCTCCACTTT	CASSLILGADSPLHF
.	TRBV7-6	TRBJ1-1	many	TGTGCCAGCAGCGCAGAGGGCACTGAAGCTTTCTTT	CASSAEGTEAFF
TRBD2	TRBV19	TRBJ2-1	.	TGTGCCAGTAGATTGGCGGGACTAGCGGGCAATGAGCAGTTCTTC	CASRLAGLAGNEQFF
.	TRBV6-2/TRBV6-3	TRBJ2-5	.	TGTGCCAGCAGTTACGAGCCCTTGGGCCGACCCGAATTTTTAGAGACCCAGTACTTC	CASSYEPLGRPEFLETQYF
.	TRBV28	TRBJ1-2	.	TGTGCCAGCAGCCCCTTAGGGGGGACCTATGGCTACACCTTC	CASSPLGGTYGYTF
.	TRBV13	TRBJ2-3	few	TGTGCCAGCAGCCGAGGAGAACGGGCCGATACGCAGTATTTT	CASSRGERADTQYF
.	TRBV19	TRBJ1-2	many	TGTGCCAGTAGTTCCCACGGGACAAGCTATGGCTACACCTTC	CASSSHGTSYGYTF
TRBD2	TRBV19	TRBJ2-1	many	TGTGCCAGTAGTATAGGGGACTACGTCCAAAATGAGCAGTTCTTC	CASSIGDYVQNEQFF
.	TRBV29-1	TRBJ1-2	few	TGCAGCGTTGAAGACCCGGGGGGGGGGCCATATGGCTACACCTTC	CSVEDPGGGPYGYTF
.	TRBV11-2	TRBJ2-1	many	TGTGCCAGCAGCTTAGTTGTAGCGCCCCCCGACAATGAGCAGTTCTTC	CASSLVVAPPDNEQFF
.	TRBV28	TRBJ1-6	many	TGTGCCAGCAGTCCGACAAGCTCCTATAATTCACCCCTCCACTTT	CASSPTSSYNSPLHF
TRBD1	TRBV10-3	TRBJ2-1	few	TGTGCCACTCGCGACGGCAGGGGGTTATACAATGAGCAGTTCTTC	CATRDGRGLYNEQFF
.	TRBV4-2	TRBJ1-6	few	TGTGCCAGCAGCCAAAGGATCGGTGGTTTCGATAATTCACCCCTCCACTTT	CASSQRIGGFDNSPLHF
.	TRBV9	TRBJ2-5	.	TGTGCCAGCAGCGTAGCAGGGGACTACCAAGAGACCCAGTACTTC	CASSVAGDYQETQYF
.	TRBV6-1	TRBJ1-1	many	TGTGCCAGCAGTGAATTGGGACTAACCAACACTGAAGCTTTCTTT	CASSELGLTNTEAFF
.	TRBV5-1	TRBJ2-1	few	TGCGCCAGCAGCCCGGCGACAGGTGGATTGAATGAGCAGTTCTTC	CASSPATGGLNEQFF
.	TRBV6-5	TRBJ2-3	.	TGTGCCAGCAGTTGGGGCTATGGGAGTCCAGATACGCAGTATTTT	CASSWGYGSPDTQYF
.	TRBV19	TRBJ1-1	few	TGTGCCAGTAGTATTCCGACGGAGATGAACACTGAAGCTTTCTTT	CASSIPTEMNTEAFF
TRBD1	TRBV5-1	TRBJ2-7	few	TGCGCCAGCAGCCAAGGGACAGGCGCTTCCTACGAGCAGTACTTC	CASSQGTGASYEQYF
.	TRBV7-2	TRBJ2-1	many	TGTGCCAGCAGCGCACCACCAGACAATGAGCAGTTCTTC	CASSAPPDNEQFF
.	TRBV20-1	TRBJ1-2	.	TGCAGTGCTAGAGATCTCGATCCTGGGTATGGCTACACCTTC	CSARDLDPGYGYTF
TRBD2	TRBV7-6	TRBJ2-7	few	TGTGCCAGCAGCTCGGGGACTAGCGGGGAGTCCTCCTACGAGCAGTACTTC	CASSSGTSGESSYEQYF
TRBD2	TRBV28	TRBJ2-2	.	TGTGCCAGCAGTTTTCCTAGCGGGGGGTTGAACACCGGGGAGCTGTTTTTT	CASSFPSGGLNTGELFF
.	TRBV7-2	TRBJ2-2	many	TGTGCCAGCCGGACAGCCAACACCGGGGAGCTGTTTTTT	CASRTANTGELFF
.	TRBV20-1	TRBJ1-1	.	TGCAGTGCTAGAGACCATTCAGGGGAGAACACTGAAGCTTTCTTT	CSARDHSGENTEAFF
TRBD2	TRBV15	TRBJ2-7	.	TGTGCCACCAGCGCAGCTAGCGGGGGTTACGAGCAGTACTTC	CATSAASGGYEQYF
.	TRBV7-2	TRBJ2-3	many	TGTGCCAGCAGCTCTATCCGAGGACTTTACACAGATACGCAGTATTTT	CASSSIRGLYTDTQYF
.	TRBV29-1	TRBJ2-7	.	TGCAGCGTTGCTTCAGAGTCCTACGAGCAGTACTTC	CSVASESYEQYF
TRBD1	TRBV27	TRBJ2-5	few	TGTGCCAGCAGTGGGACAGGGGCAGGGGAGACCCAGTACTTC	CASSGTGAGETQYF
.	TRBV10-3	TRBJ2-7	few	TGTGCCATCAGCACCGGGGTCGAGCAGTACTTC	CAISTGVEQYF
TRBD1	TRBV28	TRBJ1-2	many	TGTGCCAGCAGTGGGAGGACAGGGGGATTCTATGGCTACACCTTC	CASSGRTGGFYGYTF
.	TRBV11-2	TRBJ2-1	many	TGTGCCAGCAGCTTAACGTACGGCGGGGGCCTCTACAATGAGCAGTTCTTC	CASSLTYGGGLYNEQFF
.	TRBV12-3/TRBV12-4	TRBJ1-5	many	TGTGCCAGCAGTTTAGGCGGCACCCCGGGGCATCAGCCCCAGCATTTT	CASSLGGTPGHQPQHF
.	TRBV7-9	TRBJ1-1	many	TGTGCCAGCAGCTTAAAGTTGACAGGTCCGACTGAAGCTTTCTTT	CASSLKLTGPTEAFF
.	TRBV4-1	TRBJ1-1	many	TGCGCCAGCAGGGACGCACCGATGAACACTGAAGCTTTCTTT	CASRDAPMNTEAFF
TRBD2	TRBV7-6	TRBJ2-3	many	TGTGCCAGCAGCTTCACTAGCGGGGCGCACACAGATACGCAGTATTTT	CASSFTSGAHTDTQYF
.	TRBV28	TRBJ1-1	many	TGTGCCAGCAGTGGCGGACACCCGAACACTGAAGCTTTCTTT	CASSGGHPNTEAFF
.	TRBV14	TRBJ2-7	many	TGTGCCAGCAGCCAAGGGCCAGGGGACTCCTACGAGCAGTACTTC	CASSQGPGDSYEQYF
.	TRBV6-5	TRBJ1-2	few	TGTGCCAGCAGTTACCCGACCCCCGTCCGGGGGCCCCGGGGCTATGATGGCTACACCTTC	CASSYPTPVRGPRGYDGYTF
TRBD1	TRBV6-5	TRBJ2-2	.	TGTGCCAGCAGTTACCGACAGGGAGGGGAGCTGTTTTTT	CASSYRQGGELFF
TRBD1	TRBV7-9	TRBJ2-5	few	TGTGCCAGCAGCTTGTTACAGGGGGCCCGGGAGACCCAGTACTTC	CASSLLQGARETQYF
.	TRBV12-5	TRBJ1-1	few	TGTGCTAGTGGTATCTCCCCGGACCTCAGGGTCGGAGGCACTGAAGCTTTCTTT	CASGISPDLRVGGTEAFF
.	TRBV7-9	TRBJ1-2	many	TGTGCCAGCAGCCCACACCCCAACTATGGCTACACCTTC	CASSPHPNYGYTF
.	TRBV12-3/TRBV12-4	TRBJ1-2	.	TGTGCCTGCAGCCCTCGGGGGCGAGAGATCTATGGCTACACCTTC	CACSPRGREIYGYTF
.	TRBV27	TRBJ1-5	.	TGTGCCAGCAGTGAGGGGTCGGCGTCGAGCAATCAGCCCCAGCATTTT	CASSEGSASSNQPQHF
TRBD1	TRBV3-1	TRBJ2-5	few	TGTGCCAGCAGCCAAGGTTGGCAGGGGGTAGGAGAGACCCAGTACTTC	CASSQGWQGVGETQYF
.	TRBV20-1	TRBJ2-1	.	TGCAGTGCTAGAGATGTAGTGACCGCCAGCATCTACAATGAGCAGTTCTTC	CSARDVVTASIYNEQFF
TRBD2	TRBV13	TRBJ2-7	.	TGTGCCAGCAGCTTAGAGGTCGGGAGGTACGAGCAGTACTTC	CASSLEVGRYEQYF